These 21 T cell receptor beta chains came from one sample sequenced in a study of blood T cell repertoires in COVID-19. This table comes from immunoSEQ multiplex PCR, and its TCRdb copy is limited to in-frame clones, with some not included. The sample has fewer than 350,000 clones, approximately 91% seen once; the top ten hold approximately 2.4%. The specimen was PBMCs or T cells enriched from blood (not recorded which). These TCRs come from a woman in her thirties or forties with acute COVID-19.

The chain couples TRBV7-9 to TRBJ2-1; D might be TRBD1 (5 bases). Trimming pared 4 bases from V and 8 bases from J, leaving 6 bases between. CDR1 is SEHNR, CDR2 FQNEAQ, per germline (reference sequence). The CDR3 has 11 amino acids. DNA for the CDR3: TGTGCCAGCAGCTCCAGGGATGAGCAGTTCTTC. Residues: CASSSRDEQFF.

The gene calls are TRBV2 and TRBJ1-5, with a weak D call TRBD1 (6 bases). The CDR3 extends over 16 amino acids. Trimming removed 8 bases at V and 0 bases at J, with 17 bases between. Germline-derived CDR1 and CDR2 are SNHLY and FYNNEI. DNA for the CDR3: TGTGCCAGCCTGGCTCGTAGGACAGATAGCAATCAGCCCCAGCATTTT. This translates into CASLARRTDSNQPQHF.

The genes are TRBV2 and TRBJ2-1, with 8 bases matching TRBD1. V lost 7 bases, J lost 2 bases, and 7 bases stayed unmatched. CDR3 length: 15 residues. Per germline, CDR1 SNHLY and CDR2 FYNNEI. The CDR3 protein is CASKGQGATYNEQFF. Written as DNA, the CDR3 is TGTGCCAGCAAGGGGCAGGGGGCGACCTACAATGAGCAGTTCTTC.

V gene TRBV5-4 combines with J gene TRBJ2-1; 9 bases line up with TRBD2. This CDR3 comprises 15 residues. With V trimmed by 1 base and J by 4 bases, 3 bases remained unmatched. Germline V gene data show CDR1 as SGHNT and CDR2 as YYREEE (reference sequence). CDR3 sequence: CASSLPSGIYNEQFF. Here the CDR3 DNA reads TGTGCCAGCAGCTTGCCTAGCGGGATATACAATGAGCAGTTCTTC. Full variable domain (rest looked up from reference TRBV5-4 and TRBJ2-1): ETGVTQSPTHLIKTRGQQVTLRCSSQSGHNTVSWYQQALGQGPQFIFQYYREEENGRGNFPPRFSGLQFPNYSSELNVNALELDDSALYLCASSLPSGIYNEQFFGPGTRLTVL.

The J gene is TRBJ1-1, the V gene TRBV30, with D tentatively TRBD1 (6 bases). Trimming pared 0 bases from V and 6 bases from J, leaving 23 bases between. The CDR3 spans 17 residues. Germline CDR1 GTSNPN, CDR2 SVGIG (reference sequence). CDR3 amino acids: CAWSVPFSGTGRSEAFF. The CDR3 DNA reads as TGTGCCTGGAGTGTACCTTTTTCTGGTACAGGGAGATCTGAAGCTTTCTTT.

The chain couples TRBV6-5 to TRBJ2-7; TRBD1 might be the D (6 bases). V was cut by 0 bases and J by 4 bases, with 10 bases left in between. The germline V gene encodes CDR1 MNHEY and CDR2 SVGAGI. CDR3 length: 14 amino acids. CDR3 sequence reads: CASSYSDSYYEQYF. The CDR3 bases are TGTGCCAGCAGTTACTCGGACAGTTATTACGAGCAGTACTTC.

V and J are TRBV6-2 or TRBV6-3 and TRBJ1-1; 7 bases map to TRBD1. Germline V gives CDR1 MNHEY, CDR2 SVGEGT. The junction had 0 bases not matched to a gene; V was cut back by 5 bases and J by 0 bases. This CDR3 has 13 amino acids. The CDR3 spells CASSDRVNTEAFF. The DNA of the CDR3 is TGTGCCAGCAGTGACAGGGTGAACACTGAAGCTTTCTTT.

This clone was seen once. The V and J genes are TRBV11-2 and TRBJ2-1, with 8 bases identical to TRBD1. CDR3 length: 15 amino acids. Germline V gene sequence: CDR1 SGHAT, CDR2 FQNNGV. J was trimmed by 4 bases and V by 5 bases; bases with no gene match: 7. CDR3 sequence reads: CASSPQGAGYNEQFF. CDR3 sequence (DNA): TGTGCCAGCAGCCCGCAGGGGGCGGGATACAATGAGCAGTTCTTC.

The chain uses TRBV28 and TRBJ1-5, with TRBD1 as a possible D gene (6 bases). CDR3 length: 17 residues. V lost 4 bases to trimming and J lost 3 bases, with 19 bases between them. Germline values: CDR1 MDHEN, CDR2 SYDVKM. CDR3 bases: TGTGCCAGCAGTTCACCGTCTACACAGGGTTACAATCAGCCCCAGCATTTT. Amino acid sequence: CASSSPSTQGYNQPQHF.

CDR3 nucleotide sequence: TGTGCCAGCAGCCCGACCGGGACTCATAGCACAGATACGCAGTATTTT. Translated, it gives CASSPTGTHSTDTQYF. The chain uses TRBV3-1 (or the pseudogene TRBV3-2) and TRBJ2-3; D might be TRBD2 (6 bases). V was cut by 4 bases and J by 0 bases, with 14 bases left in between. From germline, CDR1 is LGHDT and CDR2 YNNKEL (reference sequence). The CDR3 extends over 16 amino acids.

This rearrangement joins TRBV18 to TRBJ2-2; D remains unclear. Trimming took off 3 bases at V and 4 bases at J, with 6 bases between the two ends. Germline V CDR1 and CDR2: KGHSH, LQKENI. This CDR3 is built from 13 residues. CDR3 region: CASSPLSTGELFF. CDR3 coding DNA: TGTGCCAGCTCACCCCTGAGCACCGGGGAGCTGTTTTTT.

V usage is TRBV18 and J usage is TRBJ2-3, with D possibly TRBD2 on 6 matching bases. Germline assignment: CDR1 KGHSH and CDR2 LQKENI. The CDR3 consists of 15 residues. Trimming removed 3 bases from V and 2 bases from J, with 12 bases in between. The CDR3 loop reads CASSPISGLTDTQYF. The CDR3 bases are TGTGCCAGCTCACCGATTAGCGGACTCACAGATACGCAGTATTTT.

The chain employs TRBV9 and TRBJ2-1; D is undetermined. This CDR3 is built from 13 residues. Germline CDR1 and CDR2: SGDLS and YYNGEE. V lost 2 bases, J lost 4 bases, and 7 bases lay in between. CDR3 bases: TGTGCCAGCAGCGTCGGCAGGTACAATGAGCAGTTCTTC. Translated, it gives CASSVGRYNEQFF.

This rearrangement joins TRBV7-2 to TRBJ2-3; D perhaps matches TRBD2 (6 bases). This CDR3 has 15 residues. Trimming took off 5 bases at V and 6 bases at J, with 18 bases between the two ends. Germline V gene sequence: CDR1 SGHTA, CDR2 FQGNSA. CDR3 DNA: TGTGCCAGCAGCCCCTCGCGGAGGGGAGCGGATACGCAGTATTTT. It specifies CASSPSRRGADTQYF.

This clone was recorded a few times. The rearrangement uses TRBV10-3 and TRBJ1-5, with D possibly matching TRBD1 (6 bases). CDR1 and CDR2 from the germline V gene are ENHRY and SYGVKD. The V gene lost 2 bases and the J gene lost 6 bases, with 11 bases spanning the gap. This CDR3 has 14 amino acids. The chain's CDR3 is CAISEIGGLQPQHF. As DNA, the CDR3 is TGTGCCATCAGTGAGATCGGGGGGCTTCAGCCCCAGCATTTT.

CDR3 protein: CASSLAPGSPKNIQYF. DNA for the CDR3: TGTGCCAGCAGCTTAGCTCCGGGATCTCCCAAAAACATTCAGTACTTC. V is TRBV7-9 and J is TRBJ2-4, with D possibly matching TRBD2 (5 bases). The ends were cut back, 0 bases at V and 2 bases at J, with 11 bases in the middle. The germline V gene has CDR1 SEHNR and CDR2 FQNEAQ (reference sequence). This CDR3 comprises 16 residues.

V usage is TRBV10-3 and J usage is TRBJ1-5, with TRBD1 as a possible D gene (6 bases). The CDR3 is 14 residues long. The germline V gene has CDR1 ENHRY and CDR2 SYGVKD. V was cut by 5 bases and J by 1 base, with 9 bases left in between. CDR3 DNA: TGTGCCATCAGTCACGGGACAAGCAATCAGCCCCAGCATTTT. This codes for CAISHGTSNQPQHF.

This chain links TRBV7-9 with TRBJ2-5, with no clear D. The ends were cut back, 1 base at V and 4 bases at J, with 4 bases in the middle. Germline CDR1 and CDR2: SEHNR and FQNEAQ (reference sequence). The CDR3 runs 12 residues. The CDR3 sequence is CASSLVLETQYF. The CDR3 nucleotides are TGTGCCAGCAGCTTAGTCCTAGAGACCCAGTACTTC.

The chain combines TRBV6-6 with TRBJ2-5; weak D call: TRBD1 (6 bases). CDR1 is MNHNY and CDR2 is SVGAGI in the germline V gene (reference sequence). The CDR3 consists of 12 residues. V was trimmed by 5 bases and J by 5 bases, leaving 9 bases between them. Here the CDR3 reads CASSTGWETQYF. The DNA for the CDR3 is TGTGCCAGCAGTACAGGGTGGGAGACCCAGTACTTC.

V and J are TRBV28 and TRBJ1-5; the D gene is possibly TRBD1 (5 bases). The CDR3 is 15 residues long. Trimming pared 7 bases from V and 2 bases from J, leaving 15 bases between. In germline, CDR1 is MDHEN, CDR2 SYDVKM. CDR3 sequence (DNA): TGTGCCAGCATCCCCGGGGGTAAGGGCAATCAGCCCCAGCATTTT. This gives the protein CASIPGGKGNQPQHF.

The chain has TRBV28 and TRBJ1-4; D gene uncertain. The V end lost 4 bases, the J end lost 11 bases, and 17 bases lay between the germline ends. The CDR3 runs to 14 residues. Germline values: CDR1 MDHEN, CDR2 SYDVKM. The CDR3 DNA is TGTGCCAGCAGTTCAGCCGCCCCCGGCGGGAAACTGTTTTTT. As protein: CASSSAAPGGKLFF. Using reference TRBV28 and TRBJ1-4 for the parts outside the CDR3, the full variable domain is DVKVTQSSRYLVKRTGEKVFLECVQDMDHENMFWYRQDPGLGLRLIYFSYDVKMKEKGDIPEGYSVSREKKERFSLILESASTNQTSMYLCASSSAAPGGKLFFGSGTQLSVL.